These T cell receptor beta chains were read from a single sample in a study of cytomegalovirus exposure and HLA in healthy donors. Only in-frame clones appear in the TCRdb table, and some are missing; sequencing was by immunoSEQ multiplex PCR. The table includes some 130,000 clones, about 94% detected once. Sequenced input: PBMCs. All receptors come from a man aged 18 to 30 in good health and CMV-seropositive. The CDR3 runs from the conserved cysteine through the conserved F or W. The order of the fields is J gene, D gene, V gene, clone size, CDR3 DNA, CDR3 protein. The D gene is left open where the match is weak. Clone size is given for some rows only: seen once, a few or many times, or a class if the clone is expanded.

TRBJ2-3 | TRBD2 | TRBV7-6 | - | TGTGCCAGCAGCTTTATAGCGGGAGATCCGGATACGCAGTATTTT | CASSFIAGDPDTQYF
TRBJ1-5 | - | TRBV6-1 | - | TGTGCCAGCAGCCACACAGGCGCTCAGCCCCAGCATTTT | CASSHTGAQPQHF
TRBJ2-7 | TRBD1 | TRBV2 | - | TGTGCCAGCAGTGGAAGATATTACAGGGGGGCAAACTACGAGCAGTACTTC | CASSGRYYRGANYEQYF
TRBJ1-2 | - | TRBV27 | - | TGTGCCAGCAGTTTCACGGGGAAACGACGGGGCTATGGCTACACCTTC | CASSFTGKRRGYGYTF
TRBJ1-2 | - | TRBV4-1 | - | TGCGCCAGCAGCCTAGGCAGGCGTGGCTACACCTTC | CASSLGRRGYTF
TRBJ2-3 | TRBD2 | TRBV6-5 | - | TGTGCCAGCAGTCTAGCGGGAGGGCCTGGTACGCAGTATTTT | CASSLAGGPGTQYF
TRBJ2-7 | - | TRBV6-1 | - | TGTGCCAGCAGTGAATTTATGGCGGGGGCGGGTGACGAGCAGTACTTC | CASSEFMAGAGDEQYF
TRBJ2-7 | - | TRBV27 | - | TGTGCCAGCAGTTTGGTACAGGGCGCCTACGAGCAGTACTTC | CASSLVQGAYEQYF
TRBJ2-7 | TRBD2 | TRBV11-2 | - | TGTGCCAGCAGTCCGGGACTAGGGGCTCTCTTTGAGCAGTACTTC | CASSPGLGALFEQYF
TRBJ1-2 | - | TRBV7-9 | - | TGTGCCAGCAGCCATGACAGTGGGTCCGGCTATGGCTACACCTTC | CASSHDSGSGYGYTF
TRBJ1-2 | TRBD1 | TRBV7-2 | - | TGTGCCAGCAGCCCTGGGACAGGCTATGGCTACACCTTC | CASSPGTGYGYTF
TRBJ2-3 | TRBD2 | TRBV9 | - | TGTGCCAGCAGCACGAATCCTGCGGGAGGGTTCACAGATACGCAGTATTTT | CASSTNPAGGFTDTQYF
TRBJ1-1 | - | TRBV6-1 | - | TGTGCCACCGCCGGGACATTTATGGATGAAGCTTTCTTT | CATAGTFMDEAFF
TRBJ2-2 | - | TRBV19 | - | TGTGCCATGAGGGAGGCGAACACCGGGGAGCTGTTTTTT | CAMREANTGELFF
TRBJ2-7 | TRBD1 | TRBV2 | once | TGTGCCGGGGGATACTGGGACAGGGGCTACGAGCAGTACTTC | CAGGYWDRGYEQYF
TRBJ2-1 | TRBD2 | TRBV29-1 | - | TGCAGCGTTGAAGTGGCTAGCGGTGGTTTGACGGATGAGCAGTTCTTC | CSVEVASGGLTDEQFF